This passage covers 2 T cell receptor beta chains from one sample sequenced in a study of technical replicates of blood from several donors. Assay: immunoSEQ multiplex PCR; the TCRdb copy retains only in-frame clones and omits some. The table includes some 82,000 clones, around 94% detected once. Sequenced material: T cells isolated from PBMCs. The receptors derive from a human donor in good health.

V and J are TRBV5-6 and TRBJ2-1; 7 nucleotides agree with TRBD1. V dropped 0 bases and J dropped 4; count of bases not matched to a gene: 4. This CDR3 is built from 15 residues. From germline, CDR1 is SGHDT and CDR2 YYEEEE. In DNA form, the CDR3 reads TGTGCCAGCAGCTTGGGGGACAGATTGTACAATGAGCAGTTCTTC. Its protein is CASSLGDRLYNEQFF.

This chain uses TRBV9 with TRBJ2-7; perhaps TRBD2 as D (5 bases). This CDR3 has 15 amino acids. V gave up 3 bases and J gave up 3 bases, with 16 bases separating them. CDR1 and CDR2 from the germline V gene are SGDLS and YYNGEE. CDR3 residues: CASSADEGSYYEQYF. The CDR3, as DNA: TGTGCCAGCAGCGCCGATGAGGGATCGTACTACGAGCAGTACTTC.